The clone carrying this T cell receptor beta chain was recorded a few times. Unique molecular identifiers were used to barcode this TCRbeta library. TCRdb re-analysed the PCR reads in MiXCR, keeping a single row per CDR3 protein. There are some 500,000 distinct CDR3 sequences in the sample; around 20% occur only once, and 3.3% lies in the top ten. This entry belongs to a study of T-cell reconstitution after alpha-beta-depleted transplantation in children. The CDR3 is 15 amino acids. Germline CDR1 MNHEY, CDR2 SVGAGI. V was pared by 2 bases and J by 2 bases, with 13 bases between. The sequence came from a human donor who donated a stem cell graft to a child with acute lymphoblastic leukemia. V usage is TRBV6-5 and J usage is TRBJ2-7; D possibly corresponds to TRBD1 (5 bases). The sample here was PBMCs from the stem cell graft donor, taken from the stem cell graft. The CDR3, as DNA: TGTGCCAGCAGTTACGAGGCAGGGCGCCCCTACGAGCAGTACTTC. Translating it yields CASSYEAGRPYEQYF.